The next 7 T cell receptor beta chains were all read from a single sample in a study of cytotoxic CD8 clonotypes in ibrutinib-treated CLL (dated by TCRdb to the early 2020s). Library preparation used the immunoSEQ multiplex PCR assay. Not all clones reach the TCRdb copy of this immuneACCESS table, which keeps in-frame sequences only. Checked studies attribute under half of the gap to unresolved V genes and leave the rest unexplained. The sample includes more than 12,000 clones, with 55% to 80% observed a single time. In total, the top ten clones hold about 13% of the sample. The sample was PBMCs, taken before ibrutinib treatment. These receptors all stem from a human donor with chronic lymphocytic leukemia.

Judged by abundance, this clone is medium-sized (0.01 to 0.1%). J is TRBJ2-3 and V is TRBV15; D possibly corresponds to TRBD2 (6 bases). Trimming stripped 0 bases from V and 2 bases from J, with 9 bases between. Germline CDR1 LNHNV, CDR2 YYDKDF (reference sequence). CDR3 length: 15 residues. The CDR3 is CATSRDSDYTDTQYF. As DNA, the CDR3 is TGTGCCACCAGCAGAGATTCGGACTACACAGATACGCAGTATTTT. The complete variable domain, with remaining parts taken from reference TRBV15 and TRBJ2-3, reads DAMVIQNPRYQVTQFGKPVTLSCSQTLNHNVMYWYQQKSSQAPKLLFHYYDKDFNNEADTPDNFQSRRPNTSFCFLDIRSPGLGDTAMYLCATSRDSDYTDTQYFGPGTRLTVL.

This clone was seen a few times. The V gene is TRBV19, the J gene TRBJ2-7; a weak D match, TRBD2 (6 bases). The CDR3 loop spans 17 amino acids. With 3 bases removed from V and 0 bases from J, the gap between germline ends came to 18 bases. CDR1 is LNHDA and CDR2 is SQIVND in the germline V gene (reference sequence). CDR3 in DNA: TGTGCCAGTAGTATGAGTTCAATTGCGGGGTACTCCTACGAGCAGTACTTC. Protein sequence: CASSMSSIAGYSYEQYF.

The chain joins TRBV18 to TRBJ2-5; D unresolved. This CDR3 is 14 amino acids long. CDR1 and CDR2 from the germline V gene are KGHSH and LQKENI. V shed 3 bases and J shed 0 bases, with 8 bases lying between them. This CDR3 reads CASSPTRNQETQYF. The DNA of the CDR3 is TGTGCCAGCTCACCCACCAGGAACCAAGAGACCCAGTACTTC.

The CDR3 loop reads CSADYYNEQFF. The CDR3 DNA follows: TGCAGCGCCGACTACTACAATGAGCAGTTCTTC. The genes are TRBV29-1 and TRBJ2-1; the D gene is possibly TRBD2 (5 bases). The ends were cut back, 7 bases at V and 3 bases at J, with 7 bases in the middle. CDR1 and CDR2 (germline): SQVTM, ANQGSEA. CDR3 length equals 11 residues.

Here the CDR3 reads CASSYRFKAAGNTIYF. The CDR3 DNA reads as TGTGCCAGCAGCTACAGGTTCAAGGCGGCTGGAAACACCATATATTTT. V gene TRBV5-8 combines with J gene TRBJ1-3; D perhaps matches TRBD1 (5 bases). The V end was cut by 3 bases, the J end by 2 bases, with 15 bases between. The CDR3 sequence is 16 residues long. The germline V gene encodes CDR1 SGHTS and CDR2 YDEGEE.

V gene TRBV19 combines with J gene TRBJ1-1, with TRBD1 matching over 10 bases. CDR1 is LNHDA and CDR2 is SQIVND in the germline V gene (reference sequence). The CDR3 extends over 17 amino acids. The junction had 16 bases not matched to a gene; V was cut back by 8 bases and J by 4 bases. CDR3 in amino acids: CASLPTGTGVRRTEAFF. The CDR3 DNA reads TGTGCCAGTTTACCGACGGGGACAGGGGTGAGGCGCACTGAAGCTTTCTTT.

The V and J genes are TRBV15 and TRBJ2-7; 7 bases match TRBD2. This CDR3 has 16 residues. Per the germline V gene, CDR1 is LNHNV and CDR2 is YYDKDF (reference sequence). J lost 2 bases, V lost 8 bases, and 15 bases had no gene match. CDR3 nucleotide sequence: TGTGCCACCTCGCGAAGTACTAGCGCCATGCCCTACGAGCAGTACTTC. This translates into CATSRSTSAMPYEQYF.